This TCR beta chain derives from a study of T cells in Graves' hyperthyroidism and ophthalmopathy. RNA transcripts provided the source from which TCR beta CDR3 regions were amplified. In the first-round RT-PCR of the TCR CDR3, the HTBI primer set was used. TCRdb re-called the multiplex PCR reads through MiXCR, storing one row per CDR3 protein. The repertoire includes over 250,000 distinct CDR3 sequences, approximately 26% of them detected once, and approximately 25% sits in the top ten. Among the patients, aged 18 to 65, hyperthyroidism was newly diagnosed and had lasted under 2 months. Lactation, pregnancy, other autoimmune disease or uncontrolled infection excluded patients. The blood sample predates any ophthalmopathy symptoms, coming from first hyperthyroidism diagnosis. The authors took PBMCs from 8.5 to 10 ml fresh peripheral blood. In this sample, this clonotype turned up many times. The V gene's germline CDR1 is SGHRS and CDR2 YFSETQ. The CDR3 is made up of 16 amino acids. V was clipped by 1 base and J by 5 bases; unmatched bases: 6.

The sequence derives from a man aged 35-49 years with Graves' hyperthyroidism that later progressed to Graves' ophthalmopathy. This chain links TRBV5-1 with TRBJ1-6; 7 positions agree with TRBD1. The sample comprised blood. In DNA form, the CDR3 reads TGCGCCAGCAGCTTGCGTACAGGGGACCATAATTCACCCCTCCACTTT. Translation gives CASSLRTGDHNSPLHF.